This T cell receptor (beta chain) was captured by sequencing in a study of cytomegalovirus exposure and HLA in healthy donors. CDR1 is MNHEY and CDR2 is SVGAGI in the germline V gene. The CDR3 sequence is 13 residues long. V lost 2 bases, J lost 6 bases, and 9 bases lay in between. The PCR made use of 60 Vbeta and 13 Jbeta primers. TCRdb keeps only in-frame clones here, not all; method: immunoSEQ multiplex PCR. This sample yields some 140,000 clones, of which under 85% are seen a single time; around 1% belongs to the top ten. This receptor was identified in a young man in good health and CMV-seronegative. This chain uses TRBV6-5 with TRBJ2-3; D is possibly TRBD2 (6 bases). The sequenced sample consisted of PBMCs. The CDR3 nucleotides read TGTGCCAGCAGTTACCTGAGCGGGGATACGCAGTATTTT. This codes for CASSYLSGDTQYF.